Sequencing of this TCR beta chain was carried out in a study of post-analysis software for immune sequencing data. CDR1 is DFQATT and CDR2 is SNEGSKA in the germline V gene (reference sequence). This CDR3 is 14 amino acids long. The ends were cut back, 3 bases at V and 0 bases at J, with 9 bases in the middle. Of note for this clonotype: Its target is unknown.

Unique molecular identifiers were carried by the TCR beta cDNA libraries. MiXCR was run by TCRdb on the PCR reads, yielding one entry per CDR3 protein. The table has hundreds of thousands of distinct CDR3 sequences, about a third seen once; the top ten hold roughly 13%. Broader study findings: Elevated frequency relative to controls characterized roughly five TRBV segments in patients, TRBV5-6, TRBV5-1 and TRBV20-1 among them.

The TCR comes from a girl aged 10 to 17 with multiple sclerosis. The specimen sequenced was blood. The rearrangement joins TRBV20-1 to TRBJ2-1; unclear D gene. CDR3 coding DNA: TGCAGTGCTAGGGCCGAAAGCTCCTACAATGAGCAGTTCTTC. Translated: CSARAESSYNEQFF.